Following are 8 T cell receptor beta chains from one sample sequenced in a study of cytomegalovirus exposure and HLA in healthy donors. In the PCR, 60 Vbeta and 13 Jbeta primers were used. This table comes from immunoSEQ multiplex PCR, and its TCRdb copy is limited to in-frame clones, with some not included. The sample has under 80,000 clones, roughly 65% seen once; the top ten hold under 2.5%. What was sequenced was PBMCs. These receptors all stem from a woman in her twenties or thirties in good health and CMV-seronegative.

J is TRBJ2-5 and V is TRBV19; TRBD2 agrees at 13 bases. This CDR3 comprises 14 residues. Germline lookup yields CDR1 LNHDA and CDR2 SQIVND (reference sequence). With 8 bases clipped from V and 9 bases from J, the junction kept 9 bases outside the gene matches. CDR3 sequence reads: CASSQGLAGVAQYF. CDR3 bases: TGTGCCAGTTCCCAAGGACTAGCGGGGGTGGCCCAGTACTTC.

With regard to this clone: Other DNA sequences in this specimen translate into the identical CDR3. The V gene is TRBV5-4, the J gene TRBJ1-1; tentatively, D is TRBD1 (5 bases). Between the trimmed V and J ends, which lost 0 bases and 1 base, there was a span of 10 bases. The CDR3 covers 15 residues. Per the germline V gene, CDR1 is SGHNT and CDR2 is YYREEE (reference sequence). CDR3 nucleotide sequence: TGTGCCAGCAGCTTGGCCGGGGGGGGGAACACTGAAGCTTTCTTT. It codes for CASSLAGGGNTEAFF.

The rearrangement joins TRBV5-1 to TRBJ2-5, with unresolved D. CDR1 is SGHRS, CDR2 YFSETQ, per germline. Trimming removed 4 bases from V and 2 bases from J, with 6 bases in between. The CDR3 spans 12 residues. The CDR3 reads CASSMTQETQYF. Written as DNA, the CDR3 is TGCGCCAGCAGCATGACACAAGAGACCCAGTACTTC.

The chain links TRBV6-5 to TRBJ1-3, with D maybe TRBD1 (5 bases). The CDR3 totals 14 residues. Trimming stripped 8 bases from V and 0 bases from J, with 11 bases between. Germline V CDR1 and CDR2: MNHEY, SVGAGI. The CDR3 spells CASGEGLSGNTIYF. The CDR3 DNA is TGTGCCAGCGGGGAGGGACTCTCTGGAAACACCATATATTTT.

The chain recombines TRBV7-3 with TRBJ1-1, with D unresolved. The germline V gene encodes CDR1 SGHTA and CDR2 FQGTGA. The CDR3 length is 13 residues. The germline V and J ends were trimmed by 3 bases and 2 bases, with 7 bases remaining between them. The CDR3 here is CASSLGANTEAFF. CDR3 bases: TGTGCCAGCAGCTTGGGAGCTAACACTGAAGCTTTCTTT.

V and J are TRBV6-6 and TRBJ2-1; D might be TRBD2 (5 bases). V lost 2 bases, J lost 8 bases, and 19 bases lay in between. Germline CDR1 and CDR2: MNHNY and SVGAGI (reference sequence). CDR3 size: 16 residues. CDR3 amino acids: CASSYEGFNKWDEQFF. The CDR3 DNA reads TGTGCCAGCAGTTACGAGGGTTTTAACAAATGGGATGAGCAGTTCTTC.

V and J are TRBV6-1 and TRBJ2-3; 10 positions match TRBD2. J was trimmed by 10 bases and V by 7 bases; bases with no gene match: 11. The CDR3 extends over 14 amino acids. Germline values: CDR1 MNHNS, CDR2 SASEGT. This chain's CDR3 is CASTRSGGAGSQYF. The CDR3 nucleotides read TGTGCCAGCACCCGAAGCGGGGGGGCCGGATCGCAGTATTTT.

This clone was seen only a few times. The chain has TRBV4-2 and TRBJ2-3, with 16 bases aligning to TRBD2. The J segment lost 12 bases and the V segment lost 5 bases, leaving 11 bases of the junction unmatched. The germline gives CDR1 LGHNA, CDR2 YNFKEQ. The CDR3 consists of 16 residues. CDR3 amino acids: CASSYVVGTSGGDQYF. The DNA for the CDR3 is TGTGCCAGCAGCTACGTCGTGGGGACTAGCGGGGGGGATCAGTATTTT.